This T cell receptor (beta chain) was retrieved from a study of blood T cell repertoires in COVID-19. Study at large: From the United States, Italy and Spain came samples of acute and convalescent COVID-19. T cells, B-cell-depleted T cells, or PBMCs provided the cDNA or gDNA that served as material.

Per the original methods: The assay estimated nucleated cells by amplifying reference gene primers. TCRdb keeps only in-frame clones here, not all; method: immunoSEQ multiplex PCR. For V, J and clone size, that table is used; D and trimming come from the DNA. Of over 600,000 clones in the sample, approximately 90% were seen once. The origin of this receptor is a woman under 30 with acute or convalescent COVID-19. The sample consisted of peripheral blood.

CDR3 loop: CASSKEPGQGARNTEAFF. The CDR3 bases are TGCGCCAGCAGCAAAGAACCGGGACAGGGGGCGCGGAACACTGAAGCTTTCTTT. The chain joins TRBV5-1 to TRBJ1-1, with 12 positions matching TRBD1. There are 18 residues in the CDR3. Germline CDR1 is SGHRS and CDR2 is YFSETQ. V lost 4 bases to trimming and J lost 1 base; unmatched junction nucleotides: 11.